Each of the 6 T cell receptor beta chains below was sequenced from the same sample in a study of T cell changes during pregnancy in multiple sclerosis. Generated by immunoSEQ multiplex PCR, the TCRdb table keeps only in-frame clones and is missing some. The sample holds some 64,000 clones; 92% are singletons and the top ten take less than 2.5%. Sample: peripheral blood, taken in the first trimester of pregnancy. These receptors were taken from a female donor with multiple sclerosis, enrolled in a pregnancy study.

The V and J genes are TRBV28 and TRBJ1-3; 8 bases are a match to TRBD1. The CDR3 extends over 15 amino acids. CDR1 is MDHEN, CDR2 SYDVKM, per germline. Trimming at V came to 9 bases and at J to 1 base, leaving 8 bases not matched to a gene. The CDR3 loop is CASRPRTGSGNTIYF. CDR3 DNA: TGTGCCAGTAGACCTAGGACAGGGTCTGGAAACACCATATATTTT.

The chain couples TRBV6-5 to TRBJ2-1, with D possibly being TRBD2 (8 bases). CDR1 and CDR2 from the germline V gene are MNHEY and SVGAGI. The CDR3 length is 15 residues. V lost 7 bases to trimming and J lost 6 bases, with 19 bases between them. This CDR3 is CASKGAGGWANEQFF. The CDR3 DNA reads TGTGCCAGCAAGGGGGCGGGAGGATGGGCCAATGAGCAGTTCTTC.

This sequence joins TRBV7-2 and TRBJ2-5, with 9 bases lining up with TRBD1. V gave up 8 bases and J gave up 5 bases; unmatched junction bases: 9. In germline, CDR1 is SGHTA, CDR2 FQGNSA. CDR3 size: 14 residues. This chain's CDR3 is CASHLTGGFETQYF. DNA of the CDR3: TGTGCCAGCCACCTGACAGGGGGGTTTGAGACCCAGTACTTC.

The chain joins TRBV6-1 to TRBJ2-5, with 12 bases aligning to TRBD2. The CDR3 extends over 16 amino acids. Germline assignment: CDR1 MNHNS and CDR2 SASEGT. V lost 1 base and J lost 6; bases outside the gene matches: 6. CDR3 in amino acids: CASSEVGLAGHQTQYF. CDR3 coding DNA: TGTGCCAGCAGTGAAGTAGGACTAGCGGGGCATCAGACCCAGTACTTC.

This clone has just a few counts. This sequence joins TRBV13 and TRBJ2-2; 8 bases agree with TRBD1. The CDR3 extends over 16 amino acids. Trimming removed 4 bases from V and 2 bases from J; junction bases left unmatched: 6. Germline V CDR1 and CDR2: PRHDT, FYEKMQ (reference sequence). The CDR3 loop reads CASSYGQGRNTGELFF. The CDR3 bases are TGTGCCAGCAGCTACGGACAGGGAAGAAACACCGGGGAGCTGTTTTTT.

About this clone itself: Other DNA sequences in this sample translate to the same CDR3. The V gene is TRBV27, the J gene TRBJ1-4, with 7 bases aligning to TRBD1. Germline values: CDR1 MNHEY, CDR2 SMNVEV (reference sequence). CDR3 length: 14 amino acids. Trimming removed 3 bases from V and 7 bases from J; junction bases left unmatched: 5. This CDR3 is CASSLGQGGEKLFF. The DNA of the CDR3 is TGTGCCAGCAGTTTGGGTCAGGGGGGTGAAAAACTGTTTTTT.